These 5 T cell receptor beta chains were all obtained from the same sample, sequenced in a study of PD-1 blockade in classical Hodgkin lymphoma. The protocol was immunoSEQ multiplex PCR, while the TCRdb copy is restricted to in-frame clones and leaves out a portion. Seen here are approximately 44,000 clones, approximately 71% observed once, and the top ten hold less than 4%. Every single patient, without exception, relapsed after autologous stem cell transplantation, and brentuximab vedotin exposure varied. This material consisted of peripheral blood mononuclear cells (PBMCs), taken at baseline. Receptors originate from a human donor with classical Hodgkin lymphoma.

V is TRBV9 and J is TRBJ2-2, with TRBD1 matching 7 bases. This CDR3 has 12 residues. Germline values: CDR1 SGDLS, CDR2 YYNGEE. The V gene end was trimmed by 4 bases and the J gene end by 7 bases; junction bases not matched to a gene: 1. In DNA, the CDR3 is TGTGCCAGCAGCTCAGGGGGCGGGGAGCTGTTTTTT. It codes for CASSSGGGELFF.

The rearrangement links TRBV5-6 to TRBJ2-5; 7 positions match TRBD2. Per the germline V gene, CDR1 is SGHDT and CDR2 is YYEEEE. V was clipped by 4 bases and J by 4 bases; unmatched bases: 13. This CDR3 spans 16 amino acids. The CDR3 sequence is CASSRRASGLSETQYF. CDR3 in DNA: TGTGCCAGCAGCCGACGGGCTAGCGGTCTCTCAGAGACCCAGTACTTC. Based on the CDR3 plus reference TRBV5-6 and TRBJ2-5, the full variable domain is DAGVTQSPTHLIKTRGQQVTLRCSPKSGHDTVSWYQQALGQGPQFIFQYYEEEERQRGNFPDRFSGHQFPNYSSELNVNALLLGDSALYLCASSRRASGLSETQYFGPGTRLLVL.

This rearrangement joins TRBV5-1 to TRBJ2-7, with D possibly called TRBD1 or TRBD2 (6 bases each). V was pared by 0 bases and J by 0 bases, with 16 bases between. The CDR3 totals 17 residues. Germline CDR1 reads SGHRS; CDR2 reads YFSETQ. CDR3 amino acids: CASSLGSRGPLSYEQYF. DNA for the CDR3: TGCGCCAGCAGCTTGGGGTCACGGGGGCCCCTCTCCTACGAGCAGTACTTC.

The rearrangement joins TRBV15 to TRBJ2-3; TRBD2 might be the D (5 bases). Trimming pared 0 bases from V and 1 base from J, leaving 8 bases between. Germline V lookup: CDR1 LNHNV, CDR2 YYDKDF (reference sequence). The CDR3 extends over 15 amino acids. The CDR3 bases are TGTGCCACCAGCAGAGATCGGGATGGCACAGATACGCAGTATTTT. It is translated as CATSRDRDGTDTQYF.

The rearrangement joins TRBV30 to TRBJ2-7; 7 nucleotides line up with TRBD1. CDR1 and CDR2 (germline): GTSNPN, SVGIG (reference sequence). J gave up 3 bases and V 0 bases, and 14 bases lay outside the gene matches. This CDR3 comprises 17 residues. CDR3 amino acids: CAWSVRGPRQGFYEQYF. CDR3 DNA: TGTGCCTGGAGTGTAAGGGGGCCGAGACAGGGTTTCTACGAGCAGTACTTC.